The 21 T cell receptor beta chains presented below share a single source sample, sequenced in a study of blood T cell repertoires in COVID-19. Sequencing used immunoSEQ multiplex PCR; TCRdb keeps in-frame clones, though not all of them. Among more than 95,000 clones listed, 88% were seen once. Sequencing input: peripheral blood. The receptors shown here come from a human donor in a cohort sampled during active COVID-19.

The chain couples TRBV28 to TRBJ1-2; TRBD1 is a possible D gene (5 bases). Germline V gene sequence: CDR1 MDHEN, CDR2 SYDVKM. The CDR3 runs to 12 residues. V was cut by 8 bases and J by 4 bases, with 11 bases left in between. Written as DNA, the CDR3 is TGTGCCAGCGGGGACTTAAGCTATGGCTACACCTTC. Translated: CASGDLSYGYTF.

The V gene is TRBV7-6, the J gene TRBJ2-3, with 10 nucleotides matching TRBD1. This CDR3 contains 16 residues. After removal of 0 bases from V and 5 bases from J, the junction contained 5 bases not matched to a gene. Germline V CDR1 and CDR2: SGHVS, FNYEAQ. The CDR3 DNA reads TGTGCCAGCAGCTTAGCCGGGACAGGGGCGGGAGATACGCAGTATTTT. Amino acid sequence: CASSLAGTGAGDTQYF.

The V gene is TRBV19, the J gene TRBJ2-3; the match to TRBD2 covers 13 bases. The CDR3 extends over 17 amino acids. Losses at the gene ends were 3 bases for V and 4 bases for J; bases not matched to a gene: 7. Germline CDR1 reads LNHDA; CDR2 reads SQIVND (reference sequence). The CDR3 reads CASSITGTSGTADTQYF. As DNA, the CDR3 is TGTGCCAGTAGTATCACCGGGACTAGCGGGACGGCAGATACGCAGTATTTT.

The chain recombines TRBV5-6 with TRBJ2-1; D is perhaps TRBD2 (6 bases). Trimming removed 0 bases at V and 2 bases at J, with 15 bases between. The CDR3 length is 17 residues. Germline V lookup: CDR1 SGHDT, CDR2 YYEEEE. The CDR3 sequence is CASSLAVRTGAYNEQFF. The CDR3 nucleotides are TGTGCCAGCAGCTTGGCCGTGCGGACGGGGGCCTACAATGAGCAGTTCTTC.

The J gene is TRBJ2-7, the V gene TRBV7-8; maybe TRBD2 (5 bases). Trimming took off 1 base at V and 0 bases at J, with 13 bases between the two ends. Germline CDR1 reads SGHVS; CDR2 reads FQNEAQ. The CDR3 has 16 amino acids. The CDR3 DNA sequence: TGTGCCAGCAGCTTAGTAGCCGCCGGGGACTCCTACGAGCAGTACTTC. Protein product: CASSLVAAGDSYEQYF.

This clone was counted once. At the DNA level, this CDR3 is encoded by other sequences in the same sample as well. V gene TRBV10-1 combines with J gene TRBJ1-4; 10 bases match TRBD1. CDR1 and CDR2 (germline): WNHNN, SYGVQD (reference sequence). Germline trimming cut 6 bases from V and 4 bases from J; bases unmatched to any gene: 11. The CDR3 is 17 residues long. CDR3 DNA sequence: TGCGCCAGCAGAGGGACAGGGGTTCGCCCGATTAATGAAAAACTGTTTTTT. It translates to CASRGTGVRPINEKLFF.

V gene TRBV5-5 combines with J gene TRBJ2-1; TRBD1 agrees at 11 bases. Trimming took 4 bases from V and 7 from J; bases not matched to a gene: 7. The CDR3 runs to 15 residues. Germline values: CDR1 SGHKS, CDR2 YYEKEE (reference sequence). The CDR3 region is CASSQDRGLRNEQFF. For the CDR3, the DNA is TGTGCCAGCAGCCAGGACAGGGGGCTCCGGAATGAGCAGTTCTTC.

This clone was detected only a few times. The chain joins TRBV19 to TRBJ1-5, with D maybe TRBD1 (6 bases). Trimming removed 8 bases from V and 0 bases from J, with 14 bases in between. The CDR3 has 15 residues. The germline V gene encodes CDR1 LNHDA and CDR2 SQIVND (reference sequence). For the CDR3, the DNA is TGTGCCAGTCGTAACAGGGCTGGTAGCAATCAGCCCCAGCATTTT. Its protein is CASRNRAGSNQPQHF. Based on the CDR3 plus reference TRBV19 and TRBJ1-5, the full variable domain is DGGITQSPKYLFRKEGQNVTLSCEQNLNHDAMYWYRQDPGQGLRLIYYSQIVNDFQKGDIAEGYSVSREKKESFPLTVTSAQKNPTAFYLCASRNRAGSNQPQHFGDGTRLSIL.

This sequence joins TRBV2 and TRBJ2-5; TRBD1 agrees at 7 bases. Trimming at V came to 3 bases and at J to 5 bases, leaving 0 bases not matched to a gene. Germline assignment: CDR1 SNHLY and CDR2 FYNNEI. CDR3 size: 12 residues. The DNA for the CDR3 is TGTGCCAGCAGTGACAGGGGGGAGACCCAGTACTTC. Protein sequence: CASSDRGETQYF. Using reference TRBV2 and TRBJ2-5 for the parts outside the CDR3, the full variable domain is EPEVTQTPSHQVTQMGQEVILRCVPISNHLYFYWYRQILGQKVEFLVSFYNNEISEKSEIFDDQFSVERPDGSNFTLKIRSTKLEDSAMYFCASSDRGETQYFGPGTRLLVL.

This clone was observed a handful of times. The V gene is TRBV19, the J gene TRBJ2-7, with D perhaps matching TRBD2 (6 bases). Germline CDR1 reads LNHDA; CDR2 reads SQIVND (reference sequence). Trimming shortened V by 3 bases and J by 2 bases, and 20 bases separated the two germline ends. This CDR3 is built from 17 residues. The CDR3 loop reads CASSIRAAGRLAYEQYF. CDR3 nucleotide sequence: TGTGCCAGTAGTATTAGGGCGGCGGGACGATTGGCCTACGAGCAGTACTTC.

The chain has TRBV16 and TRBJ1-6; TRBD1 matches 7 bases. Looked up from germline, CDR1 is KGHSY and CDR2 is FQNENV. V lost 4 bases, J lost 5 bases, and 5 bases stayed unmatched. This CDR3 region has 15 residues. CDR3 loop: CASSLSTGHNSPLHF. In DNA form, the CDR3 reads TGTGCCAGCAGCCTTTCGACAGGGCATAATTCACCCCTCCACTTT.

The chain is built from TRBV11-2 and TRBJ1-1; 12 nucleotides match TRBD1. The CDR3 is 15 amino acids. The V and J ends lost 5 bases and 4 bases, in that order; junction bases with no gene match: 5. CDR1 and CDR2 (germline): SGHAT, FQNNGV. In DNA, the CDR3 is TGTGCCAGCAGCACCCGGGGACAGGGGGCCACTGAAGCTTTCTTT. Amino acid sequence: CASSTRGQGATEAFF. Full variable domain (missing parts from reference TRBV11-2 and TRBJ1-1): EAGVAQSPRYKIIEKRQSVAFWCNPISGHATLYWYQQILGQGPKLLIQFQNNGVVDDSQLPKDRFSAERLKGVDSTLKIQPAKLEDSAVYLCASSTRGQGATEAFFGQGTRLTVV.

The genes are TRBV28 and TRBJ2-7; 9 bases map to TRBD2. The CDR3 is 16 amino acids. Germline trimming cut 6 bases from V and 4 bases from J; bases unmatched to any gene: 13. Germline assignment: CDR1 MDHEN and CDR2 SYDVKM. CDR3 nucleotide sequence: TGTGCCAGCAGCCCGCCAGGGGTAGCGGGAGTTTACGAGCAGTACTTC. This codes for CASSPPGVAGVYEQYF.

V usage is TRBV7-9 and J usage is TRBJ2-5, with D unresolved. The CDR3 totals 14 residues. The germline gives CDR1 SEHNR, CDR2 FQNEAQ (reference sequence). V shed 5 bases and J shed 1 base, with 11 bases lying between them. For the CDR3, the DNA is TGTGCCAGCAGCCGCGAAGACACCCAAGAGACCCAGTACTTC. This sequence encodes CASSREDTQETQYF.

This clone counts as medium-sized. The chain employs TRBV27 and TRBJ2-7; D gene uncertain. With 10 bases removed from V and 7 bases from J, the gap between germline ends came to 20 bases. There are 13 residues in the CDR3. Germline V gene data show CDR1 as MNHEY and CDR2 as SMNVEV (reference sequence). The CDR3: CATRSAFHREQYF. DNA of the CDR3: TGTGCCACTAGGTCCGCTTTCCATCGTGAGCAGTACTTC.

The chain employs TRBV29-1 and TRBJ1-2; tentative D call: TRBD1 (5 bases). The germline V gene has CDR1 SQVTM and CDR2 ANQGSEA. The CDR3 covers 14 residues. CDR3 in amino acids: CTYSDVAGRGGYTF. CDR3 coding DNA: TGCACTTACTCCGACGTGGCAGGGAGGGGTGGCTACACCTTC.

The chain has TRBV6-1 and TRBJ2-3; possibly TRBD1 for D (7 bases). Germline-derived CDR1 and CDR2 are MNHNS and SASEGT. The CDR3 has 15 residues. V lost 0 bases to trimming and J lost 4 bases, with 11 bases between them. This CDR3 is CASSEAQGGPDTQYF. The CDR3 DNA reads as TGTGCCAGCAGTGAAGCGCAGGGGGGTCCAGATACGCAGTATTTT.

This clone is a singleton in its sample. The chain links TRBV4-2 to TRBJ2-7, with D possibly TRBD1 on 5 matching bases. CDR1 is LGHNA, CDR2 YNFKEQ, per germline. Trimming pared 4 bases from V and 7 bases from J, leaving 23 bases between. The CDR3 extends over 16 amino acids. CDR3 loop: CASSPRTPLSPEEQYF. DNA for the CDR3: TGTGCCAGCAGCCCGCGGACACCCCTTTCCCCGGAGGAGCAGTACTTC.

The rearrangement joins TRBV7-9 to TRBJ2-1; 10 nucleotides agree with TRBD2. V shed 5 bases and J 5 bases; nucleotides not matched to a gene: 6. The CDR3 runs to 15 residues. Per the germline V gene, CDR1 is SEHNR and CDR2 is FQNEAQ (reference sequence). CDR3: CASSPSGSIDNEQFF. The CDR3 nucleotides are TGTGCCAGCAGCCCTAGCGGGAGTATCGACAATGAGCAGTTCTTC.

J is TRBJ1-4 and V is TRBV4-1; 8 bases map to TRBD1. Germline CDR1 is MGHRA and CDR2 is YSYEKL. CDR3 size: 18 residues. Trimming removed 2 bases from V and 7 bases from J; junction bases left unmatched: 15. DNA of the CDR3: TGCGCCAGCAGCCAATACTCCCCATCAGGGGGCCGTGGTGAAAAACTGTTTTTT. Its translation is CASSQYSPSGGRGEKLFF.

J is TRBJ1-1 and V is TRBV12-3 or TRBV12-4; the D is unclear. This CDR3 has 13 amino acids. The ends were cut back, 5 bases at V and 1 base at J, with 8 bases in the middle. The CDR3 DNA reads as TGTGCCAGCAGTCGACACCAGAACACTGAAGCTTTCTTT. It encodes CASSRHQNTEAFF.